The 17 T cell receptor beta chains below were found in one sample sequenced in a study of cytomegalovirus exposure and HLA in healthy donors. This PCR relied on a set of 60 Vbeta primers and 13 Jbeta primers. The method was immunoSEQ multiplex PCR; TCRdb's version includes in-frame clones alone and lacks a portion of them. The sample has 200,000 or so clones; roughly 80% are singletons. Sequencing used PBMCs. These receptors were taken from a man aged 35 to 55 in good health and CMV-seronegative.

As to this clone: This specimen includes other DNA sequences encoding the same CDR3. The rearrangement joins TRBV6-5 to TRBJ2-1, with 14 bases that match TRBD2. The germline V gene has CDR1 MNHEY and CDR2 SVGAGI. The CDR3 loop spans 15 amino acids. V trimming: 4 bases; J trimming: 4 bases; junction bases outside the gene matches: 0. This CDR3 reads CASSWTSGGYNEQFF. In DNA form, the CDR3 reads TGTGCCAGCAGTTGGACTAGCGGGGGGTACAATGAGCAGTTCTTC.

This clone came up once. The chain uses TRBV7-9 and TRBJ1-2, with TRBD1 as a possible D gene (6 bases). The CDR3 is made up of 15 amino acids. Trimming cost V 2 bases and J 2 bases, with 12 bases left between them. Germline CDR1 reads SEHNR; CDR2 reads FQNEAQ (reference sequence). This CDR3 is CASSLNQGLNYGYTF. CDR3 nucleotide sequence: TGTGCCAGCAGCTTAAATCAGGGGCTCAACTATGGCTACACCTTC.

The rearrangement uses TRBV18 and TRBJ1-5, with D unclear. CDR1 is KGHSH, CDR2 LQKENI, per germline. Trimming took 0 bases from V and 4 from J, leaving 10 bases between them. The CDR3 runs 15 residues. CDR3 sequence (DNA): TGTGCCAGCTCACCACCGGGAGGGATTAATCAGCCCCAGCATTTT. Its translation: CASSPPGGINQPQHF.

This chain joins TRBV7-6 and TRBJ1-1; 7 bases fit TRBD1. Germline loops: CDR1 SGHVS, CDR2 FNYEAQ. V lost 6 bases and J lost 5; bases outside the gene matches: 12. The CDR3 is made up of 15 amino acids. The CDR3 reads CASSLANLQGTEAFF. The CDR3 DNA is TGTGCCAGCAGTCTCGCAAATCTACAGGGGACTGAAGCTTTCTTT.

This rearrangement joins TRBV2 to TRBJ2-4; 9 bases fit TRBD1. This CDR3 contains 12 residues. Germline V gene lookup returns CDR1 SNHLY and CDR2 FYNNEI. Unmatched junction bases numbered 10, after V lost 7 bases and J lost 15 bases. CDR3 in DNA: TGTGCCAGCACCCGGGACAGGGTTCGGCTGTACTTC. Translated, it gives CASTRDRVRLYF.

The chain has TRBV9 and TRBJ2-3; TRBD2 agrees at 10 bases. The CDR3 is made up of 16 amino acids. The germline V gene has CDR1 SGDLS and CDR2 YYNGEE. V dropped 4 bases and J dropped 4; count of bases not matched to a gene: 9. The chain's CDR3 is CASSTGSGGVSDTQYF. The CDR3 region has the DNA TGTGCCAGCAGCACAGGCAGCGGGGGGGTGTCAGATACGCAGTATTTT.

The rearrangement links TRBV6-1 to TRBJ1-5; a possible D gene is TRBD1 (6 bases). This CDR3 is 14 amino acids long. The germline gives CDR1 MNHNS, CDR2 SASEGT. V shed 6 bases and J shed 5 bases, with 14 bases lying between them. CDR3 amino acids: CASRGAGEYQPQHF. The CDR3 coding sequence is TGTGCCAGCAGGGGAGCAGGGGAGTATCAGCCCCAGCATTTT.

This chain joins TRBV6-6 and TRBJ1-1; 8 bases are shared with TRBD1. The V gene end was trimmed by 7 bases and the J gene end by 5 bases; junction bases not matched to a gene: 9. The CDR3 has 14 amino acids. Looked up from germline, CDR1 is MNHNY and CDR2 is SVGAGI (reference sequence). The CDR3 DNA reads as TGTGCCAGCACCCTGAGGACAGGGTGGACTGAAGCTTTCTTT. Its protein product is CASTLRTGWTEAFF.

This rearrangement joins TRBV4-1 to TRBJ2-7, with 10 bases that match TRBD1. V shed 3 bases, J shed 7 bases, and the junction held 15 bases outside the gene matches. CDR1 and CDR2 (germline): MGHRA, YSYEKL. The CDR3 sequence is 17 residues long. CDR3 DNA: TGCGCCAGCAGCCAGCTGGCCTTTGGACAGGGGGAATGGGAGCAGTACTTC. Amino acid sequence: CASSQLAFGQGEWEQYF.

This clone has more than one count but fewer than ten. This sequence joins TRBV5-1 and TRBJ1-1; no firm D call. Trimming removed 0 bases at V and 2 bases at J, with 5 bases between. Germline assignment: CDR1 SGHRS and CDR2 YFSETQ. This CDR3 has 13 amino acids. The CDR3 DNA sequence: TGCGCCAGCAGCTTGGAGAGCAACACTGAAGCTTTCTTT. Translating gives CASSLESNTEAFF.

The chain uses TRBV23-1 and TRBJ2-3, with 7 bases that match TRBD1. TRBV23-1 is given ORF status, its function remaining uncertain. The CDR3 loop spans 15 amino acids. The V segment lost 2 bases and the J segment 3 bases; nucleotides outside the gene matches: 5. CDR3 region: CASSQPGQKTDTQYF. CDR3 sequence (DNA): TGCGCCAGCAGTCAACCGGGACAGAAAACAGATACGCAGTATTTT.

The CDR3 nucleotides are TGTGCCAGTAGAGGCCGAGGGCACGAGCAGTACTTC. Translating it yields CASRGRGHEQYF. This chain connects TRBV19 to TRBJ2-7; the D gene is possibly TRBD2 (5 bases). The CDR3 contains 12 residues. Germline CDR1 is LNHDA and CDR2 is SQIVND (reference sequence). With 6 bases removed from V and 5 bases from J, the gap between germline ends came to 11 bases.

The V and J genes are TRBV19 and TRBJ1-1, with D uncertain. CDR1 is LNHDA, CDR2 SQIVND, per germline (reference sequence). Trimming cost V 7 bases and J 0 bases, with 12 bases left between them. This CDR3 has 14 amino acids. CDR3 nucleotides: TGTGCCAGTAACGAGGGTCAGTTGAACACTGAAGCTTTCTTT. This codes for CASNEGQLNTEAFF.

This chain uses TRBV7-3 with TRBJ1-1; tentative D call: TRBD1 (6 bases). Deletions cut 5 bases from V and 4 bases from J, with 14 bases between. Germline CDR1 and CDR2: SGHTA and FQGTGA. There are 14 residues in the CDR3. CDR3 nucleotides: TGTGCCAGCAGCCCGCAACCACAGGGCACTGAAGCTTTCTTT. This gives the protein CASSPQPQGTEAFF.

The J gene is TRBJ2-3, the V gene TRBV14; 7 bases are shared with TRBD2. Germline V CDR1 and CDR2: SGHDN, FVKESK. The CDR3 extends over 16 amino acids. Trimming cost V 2 bases and J 2 bases; bases outside gene matches: 7. The CDR3 is CASSQTRGVPTDTQYF. The CDR3 bases are TGTGCCAGCAGCCAAACCCGGGGGGTCCCCACAGATACGCAGTATTTT.

This chain joins TRBV7-6 and TRBJ2-1, with 7 bases aligning to TRBD2. Trimming removed 8 bases from V and 7 bases from J; junction bases left unmatched: 8. Germline V gene sequence: CDR1 SGHVS, CDR2 FNYEAQ. CDR3 length: 13 residues. Written as DNA, the CDR3 is TGTGCCAGCGGGGGGGAACTTCGGAATGAGCAGTTCTTC. Translating gives CASGGELRNEQFF.

This clone has only a few counts. The V and J genes are TRBV18 and TRBJ1-1; D perhaps matches TRBD1 (6 bases). Trimming removed 4 bases from V and 2 bases from J, with 8 bases in between. The CDR3 consists of 13 residues. Germline loops: CDR1 KGHSH, CDR2 LQKENI. The CDR3 DNA follows: TGTGCCAGCTCACGGACAGAAAACACTGAAGCTTTCTTT. Translation gives CASSRTENTEAFF.